A single sample gave rise to the 8 T cell receptor beta chains below, sequenced in a study of Tregs in tolerant kidney transplant recipients. Data came from immunoSEQ multiplex PCR; TCRdb stores just in-frame clones and leaves some out. The table lists roughly 48,000 clones. This material consisted of CD4+ T cells from blood, taken before the transplant. Every receptor here comes from a human donor who received a combined kidney and bone marrow transplant.

About this clone: The missing CDR3 end, 3 residues past where the read stops, is filled in from the germline J gene. This chain uses TRBV30 with TRBJ2-7, with D hard to call. The CDR3 sequence is 13 residues long. Germline V CDR1 and CDR2: GTSNPN, SVGIG (reference sequence). V gave up 3 bases and J gave up 3 bases, with 12 bases separating them. CDR3 amino acids: CAWRGDTVYEQYF. The sequenced part of the CDR3 DNA is TGTGCCTGGAGGGGTGACACAGTCTACGAG.

Points on this clone: The missing CDR3 end, 3 residues past where the read stops, is filled in from the germline J gene. V is TRBV18 and J is TRBJ1-5; TRBD1 matches 7 bases. The CDR3 has 16 residues. In germline, CDR1 is KGHSH, CDR2 LQKENI. Trimming removed 4 bases from V and 1 base from J; junction bases left unmatched: 7. The sequenced CDR3 bases are TGTGCCAGCTCACTCGACAGGGTAGGAAGCAATCAGCCC. As protein: CASSLDRVGSNQP. The full CDR3 protein is CASSLDRVGSNQPQHF.

Comments on this clone: Read coverage stops 3 residues before the CDR3 terminus; the germline J gene supplies the remainder. The V gene is TRBV7-2, the J gene TRBJ2-1; no firm D call. Germline CDR1 SGHTA, CDR2 FQGNSA. This CDR3 contains 15 residues. V lost 1 base and J 3 bases, leaving 10 bases between the germline ends. The CDR3 here is CASSLGANSYNEQFF. CDR3 DNA, as far as it was read: TGTGCCAGCAGCTTAGGTGCCAATAGCTACAATGAG. Supplemented by reference TRBV7-2 and TRBJ2-1, the full variable domain reads GAGVSQSPSNKVTEKGKDVELRCDPISGHTALYWYRQSLGQGLEFLIYFQGNSAPDKSGLPSDRFSAERTGGSVSTLTIQRTQQEDSAVYLCASSLGANSYNEQFFGPGTRLTVL.

A note on this clone: The read terminates 3 residues ahead of where the CDR3 ends, so the germline J gene completes it. The chain links TRBV7-3 to TRBJ2-5; D might be TRBD2 (7 bases). V was clipped by 5 bases and J by 1 base, with 20 bases between them. This CDR3 is built from 17 residues. Germline V lookup: CDR1 SGHTA, CDR2 FQGTGA. This CDR3 is CASSPRGALQAQETQYF. Partial CDR3 DNA: TGTGCCAGCAGCCCACGGGGGGCCCTTCAAGCCCAAGAGACC.

Concerning this clone itself: The CDR3 is cut off 3 residues early in the read; its end comes from the germline J gene. The chain has TRBV5-4 and TRBJ2-5; the D gene is possibly TRBD1 (5 bases). Germline V gene lookup returns CDR1 SGHNT and CDR2 YYREEE (reference sequence). V was clipped by 2 bases and J by 4 bases, with 12 bases between them. The CDR3 has 14 amino acids. The sequenced CDR3 bases are TGTGCCAGCAGCTTTGTGGGGCCTCCAGAGACC. Translating gives CASSFVGPPET. The full-length CDR3 reads as CASSFVGPPETQYF.

In the case of this clone: Read coverage stops 3 residues before the CDR3 terminus; the germline J gene supplies the remainder. The chain is built from TRBV5-4 and TRBJ2-1; TRBD2 agrees at 7 bases. The germline V gene has CDR1 SGHNT and CDR2 YYREEE (reference sequence). V gave up 3 bases and J gave up 4 bases; unmatched junction bases: 10. The CDR3 loop spans 16 amino acids. The chain's CDR3 is CASSWFRGSAYNEQFF. CDR3 bases read: TGTGCCAGCAGCTGGTTTCGCGGGAGCGCTTACAATGAG.

Of note for this clone: From the germline J gene comes the end of the CDR3, since the read stops 3 residues before it. This rearrangement joins TRBV28 to TRBJ2-1; 9 bases map to TRBD2. With V trimmed by 3 bases and J by 4 bases, 4 bases remained unmatched. Germline V gene lookup returns CDR1 MDHEN and CDR2 SYDVKM. The CDR3 is 15 residues long. The CDR3 sequence is CASSFSGGNYNEQFF. CDR3 DNA, as far as it was read: TGTGCCAGCAGTTTTAGCGGGGGTAATTACAATGAG.

Details on this clone: The read halts 3 residues ahead of the CDR3 end, with the missing end drawn from the germline J gene. The gene calls are TRBV7-3 and TRBJ2-5; D is uncertain. The CDR3 is 14 residues long. The germline gives CDR1 SGHTA, CDR2 FQGTGA. Trimming left V 3 bases short and J 4 bases short, with 12 bases between. CDR3 sequence: CASSFDSSSETQYF. The CDR3 bases that were read are TGTGCCAGCAGCTTCGACTCCTCCTCAGAGACC. Variable domain in full (rest from reference TRBV7-3 and TRBJ2-5): GAGVSQTPSNKVTEKGKYVELRCDPISGHTALYWYRQSLGQGPEFLIYFQGTGAADDSGLPNDRFFAVRPEGSVSTLKIQRTERGDSAVYLCASSFDSSSETQYFGPGTRLLVL.